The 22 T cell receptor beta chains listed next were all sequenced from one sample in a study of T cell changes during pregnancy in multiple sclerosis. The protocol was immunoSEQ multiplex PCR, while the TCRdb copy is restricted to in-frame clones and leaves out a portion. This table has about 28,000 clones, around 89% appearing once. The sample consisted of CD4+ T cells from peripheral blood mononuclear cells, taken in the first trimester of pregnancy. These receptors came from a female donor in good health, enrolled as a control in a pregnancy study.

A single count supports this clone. CDR3 sequence (DNA): TGCGCCAGCAGCCCCTCGACAGGGGTTCACACTGAAGCTTTCTTT. Encoded protein: CASSPSTGVHTEAFF. V usage is TRBV23-1 and J usage is TRBJ1-1; 8 bases agree with TRBD1. TRBV23-1 is assigned to the ORF class and has an uncertain function. With V trimmed by 6 bases and J by 3 bases, 9 bases remained unmatched. This CDR3 region has 15 residues.

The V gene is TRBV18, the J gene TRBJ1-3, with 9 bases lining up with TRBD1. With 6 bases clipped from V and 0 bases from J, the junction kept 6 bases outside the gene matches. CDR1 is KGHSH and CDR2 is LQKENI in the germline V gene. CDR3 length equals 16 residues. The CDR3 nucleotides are TGTGCCAGCTCGGGACAGGGAGTATACTCTGGAAACACCATATATTTT. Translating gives CASSGQGVYSGNTIYF.

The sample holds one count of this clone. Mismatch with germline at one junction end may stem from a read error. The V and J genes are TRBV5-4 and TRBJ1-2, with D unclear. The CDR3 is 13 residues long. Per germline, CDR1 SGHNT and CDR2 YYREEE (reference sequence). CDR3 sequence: CASSLDGAGGYTF. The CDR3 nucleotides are TGTGCCAGCAGTTTGGACGGAGCTGGGGGCTACACCTTC.

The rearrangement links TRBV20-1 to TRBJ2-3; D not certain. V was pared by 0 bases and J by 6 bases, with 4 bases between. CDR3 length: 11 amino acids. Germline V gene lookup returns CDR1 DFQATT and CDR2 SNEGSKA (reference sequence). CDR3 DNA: TGCAGTGCTAGAGATCCGGATACGCAGTATTTT. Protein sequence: CSARDPDTQYF.

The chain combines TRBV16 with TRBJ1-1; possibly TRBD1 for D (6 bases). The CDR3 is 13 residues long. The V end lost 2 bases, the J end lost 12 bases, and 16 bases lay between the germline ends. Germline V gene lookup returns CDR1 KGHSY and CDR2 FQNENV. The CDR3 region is CASSQPRGRFSFF. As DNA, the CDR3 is TGTGCCAGCAGCCAACCCAGGGGAAGGTTCTCTTTCTTT.

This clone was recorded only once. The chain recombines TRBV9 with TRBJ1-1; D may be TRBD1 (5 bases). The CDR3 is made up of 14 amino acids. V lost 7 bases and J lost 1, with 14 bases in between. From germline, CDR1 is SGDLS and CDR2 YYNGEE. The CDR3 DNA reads TGTGCCAGCGGGGGGAGTGGGGCGAACACTGAAGCTTTCTTT. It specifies CASGGSGANTEAFF.

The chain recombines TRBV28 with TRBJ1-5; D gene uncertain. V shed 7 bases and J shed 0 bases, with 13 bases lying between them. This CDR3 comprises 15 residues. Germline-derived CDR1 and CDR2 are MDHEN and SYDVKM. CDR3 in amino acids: CASTKSIVSNQPQHF. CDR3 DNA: TGTGCCAGCACCAAGTCCATAGTTAGCAATCAGCCCCAGCATTTT.

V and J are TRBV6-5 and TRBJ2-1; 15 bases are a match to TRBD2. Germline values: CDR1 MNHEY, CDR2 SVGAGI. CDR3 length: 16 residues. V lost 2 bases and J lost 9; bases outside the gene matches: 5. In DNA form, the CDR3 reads TGTGCCAGCAGTTACAGCGGACTAGCGGGAGGGCTTGAGCAGTTCTTC. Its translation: CASSYSGLAGGLEQFF.

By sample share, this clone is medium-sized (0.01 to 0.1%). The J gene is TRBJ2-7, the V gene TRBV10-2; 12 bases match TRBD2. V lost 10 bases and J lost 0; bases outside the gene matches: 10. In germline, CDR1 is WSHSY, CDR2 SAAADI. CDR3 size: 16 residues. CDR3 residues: CATEGLAGFSSYEQYF. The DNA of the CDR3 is TGCGCCACCGAAGGACTAGCGGGGTTTAGCTCCTACGAGCAGTACTTC.

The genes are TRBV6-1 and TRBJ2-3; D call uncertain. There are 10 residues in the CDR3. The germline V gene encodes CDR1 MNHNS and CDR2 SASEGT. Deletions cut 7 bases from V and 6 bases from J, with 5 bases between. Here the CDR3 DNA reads TGTGCCAGCAACGGGGATACGCAGTATTTT. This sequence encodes CASNGDTQYF.

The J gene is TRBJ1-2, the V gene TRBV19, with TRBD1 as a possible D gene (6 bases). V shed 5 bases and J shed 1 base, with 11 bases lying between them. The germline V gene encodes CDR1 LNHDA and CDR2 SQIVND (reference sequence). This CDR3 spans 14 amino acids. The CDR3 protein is CASSPQGINYGYTF. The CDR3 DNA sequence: TGTGCCAGTAGTCCTCAGGGGATTAACTATGGCTACACCTTC.

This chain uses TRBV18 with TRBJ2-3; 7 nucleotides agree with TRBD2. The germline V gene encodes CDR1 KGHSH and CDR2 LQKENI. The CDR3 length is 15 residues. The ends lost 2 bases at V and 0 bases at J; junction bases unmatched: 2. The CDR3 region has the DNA TGTGCCAGCTCACCAGGCGGGGGTAGCACAGATACGCAGTATTTT. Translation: CASSPGGGSTDTQYF.

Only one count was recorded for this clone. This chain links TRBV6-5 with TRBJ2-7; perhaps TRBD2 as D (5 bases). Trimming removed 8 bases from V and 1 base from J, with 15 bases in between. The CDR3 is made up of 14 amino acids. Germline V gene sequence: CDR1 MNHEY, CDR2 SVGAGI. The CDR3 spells CASREAGLSYEQYF. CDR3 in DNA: TGTGCCAGCCGAGAAGCTGGACTGTCCTACGAGCAGTACTTC.

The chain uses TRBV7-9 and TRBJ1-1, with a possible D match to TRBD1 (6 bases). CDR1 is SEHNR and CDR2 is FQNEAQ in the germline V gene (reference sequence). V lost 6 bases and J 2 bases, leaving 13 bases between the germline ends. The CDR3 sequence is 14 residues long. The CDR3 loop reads CASRNGDTNTEAFF. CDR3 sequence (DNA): TGTGCCAGCAGAAACGGGGACACCAACACTGAAGCTTTCTTT.

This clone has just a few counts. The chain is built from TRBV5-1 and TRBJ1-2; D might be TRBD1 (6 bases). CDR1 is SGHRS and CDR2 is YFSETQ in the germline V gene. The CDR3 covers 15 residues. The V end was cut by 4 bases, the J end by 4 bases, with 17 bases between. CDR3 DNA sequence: TGCGCCAGCAGCCCCTACGACCCCAGGGGCTATGGCTACACCTTC. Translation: CASSPYDPRGYGYTF.

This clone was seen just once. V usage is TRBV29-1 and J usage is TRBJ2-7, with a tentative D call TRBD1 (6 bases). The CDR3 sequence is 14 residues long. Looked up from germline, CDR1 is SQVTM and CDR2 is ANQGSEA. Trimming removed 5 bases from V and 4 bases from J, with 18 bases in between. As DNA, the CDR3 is TGCAGCGTTTTGGACAGAATGGGGTCATACGAGCAGTACTTC. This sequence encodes CSVLDRMGSYEQYF.

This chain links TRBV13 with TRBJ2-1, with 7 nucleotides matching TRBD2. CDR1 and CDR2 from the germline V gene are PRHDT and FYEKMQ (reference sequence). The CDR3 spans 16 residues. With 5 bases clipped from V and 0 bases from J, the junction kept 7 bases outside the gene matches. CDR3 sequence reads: CASSPTSLSSYNEQFF. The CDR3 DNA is TGTGCCAGCAGCCCGACTAGCCTGAGCTCCTACAATGAGCAGTTCTTC.

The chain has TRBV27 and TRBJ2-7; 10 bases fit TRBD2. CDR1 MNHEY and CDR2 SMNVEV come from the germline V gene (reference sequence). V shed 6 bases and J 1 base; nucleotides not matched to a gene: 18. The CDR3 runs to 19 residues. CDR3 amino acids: CASSPLFRLTSGVSYEQYF. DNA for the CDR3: TGTGCCAGCAGCCCTCTTTTCCGACTAACTAGCGGGGTTTCCTACGAGCAGTACTTC.

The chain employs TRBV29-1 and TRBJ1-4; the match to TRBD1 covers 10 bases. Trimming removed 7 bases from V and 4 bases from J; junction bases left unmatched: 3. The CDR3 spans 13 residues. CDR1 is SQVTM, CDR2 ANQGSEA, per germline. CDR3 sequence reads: CSGRDRGNEKLFF. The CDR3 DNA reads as TGCAGCGGCCGGGACAGGGGTAATGAAAAACTGTTTTTT.

CDR3 in amino acids: CASSLWGEGFGNQPQHF. The CDR3 DNA is TGCGCCAGCAGCCTTTGGGGGGAGGGGTTCGGCAATCAGCCCCAGCATTTT. The rearrangement uses TRBV23-1 and TRBJ1-5, with D maybe TRBD1 (5 bases). TRBV23-1 is an ORF; its function is uncertain. V lost 6 bases, J lost 2 bases, and 20 bases lay in between. This CDR3 region has 17 residues.

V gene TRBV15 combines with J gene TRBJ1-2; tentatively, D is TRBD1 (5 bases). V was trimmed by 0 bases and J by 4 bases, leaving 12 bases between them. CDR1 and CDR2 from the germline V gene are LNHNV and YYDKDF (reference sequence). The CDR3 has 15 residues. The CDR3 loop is CATSREMGQGYGYTF. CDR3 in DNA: TGTGCCACCAGCAGAGAAATGGGGCAGGGCTATGGCTACACCTTC.

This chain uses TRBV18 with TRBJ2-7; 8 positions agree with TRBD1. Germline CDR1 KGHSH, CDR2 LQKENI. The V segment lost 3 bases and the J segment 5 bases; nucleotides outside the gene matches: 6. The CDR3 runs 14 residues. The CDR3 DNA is TGTGCCAGCTCACCGGACAGGGACTTGGACGAGCAGTACTTC. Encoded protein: CASSPDRDLDEQYF.